The clone carrying this T cell receptor beta chain has just a few counts. What it recognizes is unknown. Via the markers CD45RO/CCR7/CD25/CD127/CD95/CD27, stem cell-like memory, regulatory, central memory and naive CD4+ cells were sorted. CDR1 is SGHTA and CDR2 is FQGTGA in the germline V gene. The CDR3 is 13 residues long. With 5 bases removed from V and 0 bases from J, the gap between germline ends came to 7 bases. Expressed TCRB transcripts were sequenced after all isolated RNA was converted to cDNA. Repertoires were generated with immunoSEQ multiplex PCR, while TCRdb's copy carries only in-frame clones and drops some. The table includes hundreds of thousands of clones, 11% to 15% detected once. The data belong to a study of beta chain features in type 1 diabetes. General study results and limits: Unsettled here was the matter of whether HLA type influences TCRB rearrangement. There was a moderate but significant shortening of TCRB CDR3s in all four CD4+ subsets of Type 1 diabetes patients. The naive, central memory and Treg TCRB repertoires of patients appeared to be more similar to one another than those of healthy donors.

Material for sequencing was naive CD4+ T cells from blood. The TCR originated in a young man with type 1 diabetes. J is TRBJ1-1 and V is TRBV7-3; D may be TRBD1 (5 bases). The CDR3 loop is CASSQTVNTEAFF. As DNA, the CDR3 is TGTGCCAGCAGCCAGACAGTGAACACTGAAGCTTTCTTT. The whole variable domain, remainder taken from reference TRBV7-3 and TRBJ1-1, is GAGVSQTPSNKVTEKGKYVELRCDPISGHTALYWYRQSLGQGPEFLIYFQGTGAADDSGLPNDRFFAVRPEGSVSTLKIQRTERGDSAVYLCASSQTVNTEAFFGQGTRLTVV.